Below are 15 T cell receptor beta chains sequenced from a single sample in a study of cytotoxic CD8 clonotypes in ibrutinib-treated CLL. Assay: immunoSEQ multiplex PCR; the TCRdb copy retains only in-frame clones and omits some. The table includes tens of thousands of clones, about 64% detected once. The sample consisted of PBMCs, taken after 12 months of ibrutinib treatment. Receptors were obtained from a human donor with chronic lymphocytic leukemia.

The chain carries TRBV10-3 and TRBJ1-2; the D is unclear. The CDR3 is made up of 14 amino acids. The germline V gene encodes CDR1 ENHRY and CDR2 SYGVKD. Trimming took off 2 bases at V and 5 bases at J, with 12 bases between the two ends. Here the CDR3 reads CAISEGEYRYGYTF. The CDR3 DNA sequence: TGTGCCATCAGTGAGGGAGAATACCGATATGGCTACACCTTC.

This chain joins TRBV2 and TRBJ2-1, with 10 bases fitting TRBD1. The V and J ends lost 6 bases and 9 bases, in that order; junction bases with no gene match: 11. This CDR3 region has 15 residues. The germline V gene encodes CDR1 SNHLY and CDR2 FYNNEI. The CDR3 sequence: CASRPGTGANSEQFF. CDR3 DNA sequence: TGTGCCAGCAGACCCGGGACAGGGGCCAATAGTGAGCAGTTCTTC.

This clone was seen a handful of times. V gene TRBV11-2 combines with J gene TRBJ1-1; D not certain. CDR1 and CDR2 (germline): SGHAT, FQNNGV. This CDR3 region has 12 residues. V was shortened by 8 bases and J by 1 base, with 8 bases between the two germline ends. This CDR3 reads CASGIANTEAFF. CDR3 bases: TGTGCCAGCGGGATTGCGAACACTGAAGCTTTCTTT.

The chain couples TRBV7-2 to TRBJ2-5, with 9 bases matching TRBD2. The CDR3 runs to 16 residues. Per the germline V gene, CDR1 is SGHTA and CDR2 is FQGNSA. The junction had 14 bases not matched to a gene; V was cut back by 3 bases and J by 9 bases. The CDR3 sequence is CASSFNSGGTPVSQYF. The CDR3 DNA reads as TGTGCCAGCAGCTTTAACAGCGGGGGGACACCGGTGTCCCAGTACTTC.

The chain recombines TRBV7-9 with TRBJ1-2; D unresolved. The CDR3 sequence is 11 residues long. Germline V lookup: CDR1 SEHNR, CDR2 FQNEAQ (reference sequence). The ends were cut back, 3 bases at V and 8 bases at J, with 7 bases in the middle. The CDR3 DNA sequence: TGTGCCAGCAGCTTTCGGCAGGGCTACACCTTC. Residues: CASSFRQGYTF.

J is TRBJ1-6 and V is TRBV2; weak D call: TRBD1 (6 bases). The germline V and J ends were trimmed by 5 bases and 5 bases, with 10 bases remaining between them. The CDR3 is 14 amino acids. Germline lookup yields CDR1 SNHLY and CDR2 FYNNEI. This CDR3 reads CASSSGANNSPLHF. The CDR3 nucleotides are TGTGCCAGCAGTTCGGGGGCCAATAATTCACCCCTCCACTTT.

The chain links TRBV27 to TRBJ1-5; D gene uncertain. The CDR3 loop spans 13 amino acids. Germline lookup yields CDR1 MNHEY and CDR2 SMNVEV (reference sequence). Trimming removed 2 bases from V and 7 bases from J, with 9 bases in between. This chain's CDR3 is CASSLGVGQPQHF. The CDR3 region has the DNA TGTGCCAGCAGTTTAGGGGTCGGGCAGCCCCAGCATTTT.

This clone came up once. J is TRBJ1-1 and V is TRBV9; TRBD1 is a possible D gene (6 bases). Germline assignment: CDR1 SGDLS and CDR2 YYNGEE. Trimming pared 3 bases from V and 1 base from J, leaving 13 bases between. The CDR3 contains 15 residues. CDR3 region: CASSEDVGQNTEAFF. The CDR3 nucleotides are TGTGCCAGCAGCGAGGACGTGGGACAGAACACTGAAGCTTTCTTT.

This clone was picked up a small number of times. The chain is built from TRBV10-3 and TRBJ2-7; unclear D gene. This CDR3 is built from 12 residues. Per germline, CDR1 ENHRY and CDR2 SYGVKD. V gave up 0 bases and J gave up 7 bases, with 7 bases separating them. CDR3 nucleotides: TGTGCCATCAGTGAGTCCTGGGAAGAGCAGTACTTC. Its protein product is CAISESWEEQYF.

CDR3 in amino acids: CASRSGDRGHSPLHF. In DNA form, the CDR3 reads TGTGCCAGCAGAAGCGGGGACAGAGGTCATTCACCCCTCCACTTT. The J gene is TRBJ1-6, the V gene TRBV6-6; 7 bases map to TRBD1. CDR3 length: 15 amino acids. Germline assignment: CDR1 MNHNY and CDR2 SVGAGI (reference sequence). With V trimmed by 6 bases and J by 8 bases, 10 bases remained unmatched.

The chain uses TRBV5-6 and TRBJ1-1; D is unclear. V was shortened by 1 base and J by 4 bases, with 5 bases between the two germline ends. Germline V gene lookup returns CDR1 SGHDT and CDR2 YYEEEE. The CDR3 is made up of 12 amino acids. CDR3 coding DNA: TGTGCCAGCAGCTTGAAGGGCACTGAAGCTTTCTTT. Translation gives CASSLKGTEAFF.

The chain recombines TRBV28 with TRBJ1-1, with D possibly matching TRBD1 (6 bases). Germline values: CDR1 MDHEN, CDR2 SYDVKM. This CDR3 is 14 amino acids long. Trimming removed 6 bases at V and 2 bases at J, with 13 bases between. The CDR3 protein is CASRPRTANTEAFF. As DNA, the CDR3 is TGTGCCAGCAGACCAAGGACAGCAAACACTGAAGCTTTCTTT.

The CDR3 nucleotides are TGTGCCTGGAACTCCGGGACGGAAATCTACGAGCAGTACTTC. Translating gives CAWNSGTEIYEQYF. The V and J genes are TRBV30 and TRBJ2-7, with D perhaps given as TRBD1 or TRBD2 (5 bases each). The CDR3 length is 14 residues. V was shortened by 4 bases and J by 3 bases, with 16 bases between the two germline ends. From germline, CDR1 is GTSNPN and CDR2 SVGIG (reference sequence).

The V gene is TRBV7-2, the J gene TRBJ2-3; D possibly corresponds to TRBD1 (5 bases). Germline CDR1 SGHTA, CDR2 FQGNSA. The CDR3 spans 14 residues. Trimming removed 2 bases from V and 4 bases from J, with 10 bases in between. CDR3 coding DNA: TGTGCCAGCAGCTTAAGGGGCCCGGCAGATACGCAGTATTTT. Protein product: CASSLRGPADTQYF.

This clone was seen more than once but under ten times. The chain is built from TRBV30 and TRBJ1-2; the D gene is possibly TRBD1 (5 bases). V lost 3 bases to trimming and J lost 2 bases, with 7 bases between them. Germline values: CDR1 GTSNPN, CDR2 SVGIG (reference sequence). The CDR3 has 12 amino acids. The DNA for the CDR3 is TGTGCCTGGAGCAGGGTCAACTATGGCTACACCTTC. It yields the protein CAWSRVNYGYTF.